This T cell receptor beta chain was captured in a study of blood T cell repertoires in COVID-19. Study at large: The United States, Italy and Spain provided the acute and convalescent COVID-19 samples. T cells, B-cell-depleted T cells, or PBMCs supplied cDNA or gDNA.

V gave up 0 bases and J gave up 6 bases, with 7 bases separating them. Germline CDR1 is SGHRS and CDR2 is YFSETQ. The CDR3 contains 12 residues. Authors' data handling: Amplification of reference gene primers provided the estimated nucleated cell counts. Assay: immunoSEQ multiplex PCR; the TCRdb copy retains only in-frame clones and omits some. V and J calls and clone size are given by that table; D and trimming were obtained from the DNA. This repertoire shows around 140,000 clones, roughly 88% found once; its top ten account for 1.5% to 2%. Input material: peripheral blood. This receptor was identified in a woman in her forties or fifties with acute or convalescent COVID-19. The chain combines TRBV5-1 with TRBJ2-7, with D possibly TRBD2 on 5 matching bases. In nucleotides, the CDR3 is TGCGCCAGCAGCTTGGACCGGGGCGAGCAGTACTTC. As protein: CASSLDRGEQYF.